A single sample gave rise to the 12 T cell receptor beta chains below, sequenced in a study of tumor and adjacent non-tumor tissue in lung cancer. A modified ARM-PCR protocol with three rounds of nested PCR amplified TCRbeta. TCRdb re-called the multiplex PCR reads through MiXCR, storing one row per CDR3 protein. The sample records about 120,000 distinct CDR3 sequences, about 66% being singletons. No cell sorting was done before RNA was extracted from the tissue. The sample comprised lung tumor tissue. The receptors were sampled from a man under 40 with non-small cell lung cancer.

For this clonotype: Mismatch with germline at one junction end may stem from a read error. The chain couples TRBV20-1 to TRBJ2-1; D remains unclear. CDR1 is DFQATT, CDR2 SNEGSKA, per germline (reference sequence). The length of the CDR3 is 13 residues. The CDR3 coding sequence is TGCAGTACCCATTCCCCCATAGACAATGAGCAGCTCTTC. Translation: CSTHSPIDNEQLF.

The chain links TRBV4-2 to TRBJ2-7; 9 nucleotides agree with TRBD2. The germline gives CDR1 LGHNA, CDR2 YNFKEQ. The CDR3 consists of 16 residues. J was trimmed by 10 bases and V by 1 base; bases with no gene match: 14. The CDR3 sequence: CASSQGATSGGCEQYF. The CDR3 nucleotides read TGTGCCAGCAGCCAAGGAGCGACTAGCGGAGGATGCGAACAGTACTTC.

This clonotype has only one observation. A clone one base away is much larger, so this may be a read error. The rearrangement joins TRBV12-3 or TRBV12-4 to TRBJ2-5; 9 bases align to TRBD2. There are 14 residues in the CDR3. CDR3 nucleotides: TGTGCCAGCAGCGAGGGACTAGCCGCGGAGACCCAGCACTTC. Protein product: CASSEGLAAETQHF.

Notes on this clonotype: This clone may be a read error of a much larger clone one base away. The CDR3 coding sequence is TGTGCCACTACTAGGACCAGTGAGCAGTTCTTC. Its translation: CATTRTSEQFF. The chain is built from TRBV6-1 and TRBJ2-1, with D possibly matching TRBD2 (5 bases). Germline V lookup: CDR1 MNHNS, CDR2 SASEGT. The CDR3 is made up of 11 amino acids. Trimming removed 10 bases from V and 9 bases from J, with 13 bases in between.

V is TRBV29-1 and J is TRBJ2-2; D is possibly TRBD2 (5 bases). The CDR3 loop spans 15 amino acids. V shed 3 bases and J shed 5 bases, with 16 bases lying between them. Germline CDR1 is SQVTM and CDR2 is ANQGSEA. The CDR3 reads CSVDASGRKTGELFF. The CDR3 DNA reads as TGCAGCGTTGATGCTAGTGGGAGAAAAACCGGGGAGCTGTTTTTT.

As to this clonotype: A much larger clone is a single base away; this may be a read error. The chain recombines TRBV12-3 or TRBV12-4 with TRBJ1-5; no definite D call. The V and J ends lost 7 bases and 0 bases respectively, with 7 bases between them. The CDR3 extends over 13 amino acids. CDR3 DNA: TGTGCCAGCAATCGAAATAGCAATCAGCCCCAGCATTTT. It is translated as CASNRNSNQPQHF.

This chain connects TRBV29-1 to TRBJ2-2; 9 nucleotides agree with TRBD2. Germline CDR1 reads SQVTM; CDR2 reads ANQGSEA. The CDR3 runs to 17 residues. The trim removed 4 bases at V and 3 bases at J, leaving 12 bases unmatched. The CDR3 is CSVVSVSRGGDTGELFF. CDR3 nucleotides: TGCAGCGTTGTGAGTGTGTCGCGGGGGGGCGACACCGGGGAGCTGTTTTTT.

The genes are TRBV5-1 and TRBJ2-5, with TRBD1 as a possible D gene (6 bases). The V end lost 4 bases, the J end lost 3 bases, and 13 bases lay between the germline ends. CDR1 and CDR2 from the germline V gene are SGHRS and YFSETQ. This CDR3 spans 14 amino acids. The chain's CDR3 is CASSQNPGEETQYF. DNA for the CDR3: TGCGCCAGCAGCCAGAATCCAGGGGAAGAGACCCAGTACTTC.

The sample holds many counts of this clonotype. The V call is TRBV12-3 or TRBV12-4, the J call TRBJ1-1; TRBD1 might be the D (6 bases). The CDR3 is 13 residues long. The V and J ends lost 10 bases and 3 bases respectively, with 15 bases between them. The CDR3 spells CATTGSGDTEAFF. DNA of the CDR3: TGTGCCACCACAGGGTCGGGAGACACTGAAGCTTTCTTT.

This clonotype has just a few counts. The genes are TRBV7-8 and TRBJ1-1; a weak D match, TRBD1 (6 bases). The CDR3 is 15 amino acids. Germline CDR1 is SGHVS and CDR2 is FQNEAQ. Trimming stripped 1 base from V and 4 bases from J, with 13 bases between. CDR3 loop: CASSLGPDRSTEAFF. CDR3 DNA: TGTGCCAGCAGCTTAGGCCCCGACAGGAGCACTGAAGCTTTCTTT. The full variable domain, in which reference TRBV7-8 and TRBJ1-1 provide the parts outside the CDR3, is GAGVSQSPRYKVAKRGQDVALRCDPISGHVSLFWYQQALGQGPEFLTYFQNEAQLDKSGLPSDRFFAERPEGSVSTLKIQRTQQEDSAVYLCASSLGPDRSTEAFFGQGTRLTVV.

To note about this clonotype: A much larger clone lies one base from this, so it may be a read error. The CDR3 loop is CASSSQLTGQEAQYF. DNA for the CDR3: TGTGCCAGCAGTTCACAATTAACGGGGCAAGAGGCCCAGTACTTC. The J gene is TRBJ2-5, the V gene TRBV6-2 or TRBV6-3; D is possibly TRBD1 or TRBD2 (5 bases each). CDR1 and CDR2 (germline): MNHEY, SVGEGT. CDR3 length: 15 residues.

On this clonotype itself: A read error may explain this, as a much larger clone is one base away. This rearrangement joins TRBV20-1 to TRBJ2-1; 9 bases fit TRBD2. The CDR3 length is 15 residues. CDR1 is DFQATT and CDR2 is SNEGSKA in the germline V gene (reference sequence). V was clipped by 0 bases and J by 6 bases; unmatched bases: 6. The CDR3: CSAREPTSGFNEQFF. CDR3 nucleotide sequence: TGCAGTGCTAGAGAGCCGACTAGCGGTTTCAATGAGCAGTTCTTC.